A selection of T cell receptor beta chains follows, all from one sample in a study of tumour-infiltrating T cells in Burkitt lymphoma. Assay: immunoSEQ multiplex PCR; the TCRdb copy retains only in-frame clones and omits some. The sample carries some 2,100 clones, about 14% recorded once. Sequences were obtained from tumor tissue from a relapse. These receptors were collected from a human donor with relapsed Burkitt lymphoma. The CDR3 runs from the conserved cysteine through the conserved F or W. The order of the fields is V gene, clone size, J gene, D gene, CDR3 DNA, CDR3 protein. D genes are given only for firm matches. A row's size may be missing; if present it is once, few, many or a size class.

>TRBV6-1|few|TRBJ2-1|TRBD2
TGTGCCAGCAGTTTCGGGACTAGCGGAGACAATGAGCAGTTCTTC
CASSFGTSGDNEQFF
>TRBV6-6|few|TRBJ2-1|NA
TGTGCCGCGGTAGGGAAGACCTACAATGAGCAGTTCTTC
CAAVGKTYNEQFF
>TRBV27|NA|TRBJ2-1|NA
TGTGCCAGCAGTTTCCGTCAGGGTTGGAGCTACAATGAGCAGTTCTTC
CASSFRQGWSYNEQFF
>TRBV27|NA|TRBJ1-4|TRBD1
TGTGCCAGCAGTTTATCCTGGACAGGGCTTAATGAAAAACTGTTTTTT
CASSLSWTGLNEKLFF
>TRBV27|few|TRBJ2-5|NA
TGTGCCAGCAGTCTCGGGGGGCGCGGGGAGACCCAGTACTTC
CASSLGGRGETQYF
>TRBV29-1|NA|TRBJ2-1|TRBD2
TGCAGCGTTGGGGGGGAGCGGGAGGGCCGGGATGAGCAGTTCTTC
CSVGGEREGRDEQFF
>TRBV30|NA|TRBJ2-2|NA
TGTGCCTGGTCCTACGGCACCGGGGAGCTGTTTTTT
CAWSYGTGELFF
>TRBV9|NA|TRBJ1-5|NA
TGTGCCAGCAGCAGAGATAGCAATCAGCCCCAGCATTTT
CASSRDSNQPQHF
>TRBV9|NA|TRBJ2-2|NA
TGTGCCAGCACCAGCACAGGGACCGGGGAGCTGTTTTTT
CASTSTGTGELFF
>TRBV29-1|NA|TRBJ1-3|NA
TGCAGCGTTGGGGAAAGCTCTGGAAACACCATATATTTT
CSVGESSGNTIYF
>TRBV4-1|NA|TRBJ1-3|NA
TGCGCCAGCAGCCACGGAAACACCATATATTTT
CASSHGNTIYF
>TRBV21-1|NA|TRBJ1-6|NA
TGTACACCGCAGAGCTCCTATAATTCACCCCTCCACTTT
CTPQSSYNSPLHF
>TRBV5-1|large|TRBJ2-5|TRBD2
TGCGCCAGCAGCCCCGGACTAGCGTCTTTCCAAGAGACCCAGTACTTC
CASSPGLASFQETQYF
>TRBV13|NA|TRBJ2-2|NA
TGTGCCAGCCGGGGCACCGACACCGGGGAGCTGTTTTTT
CASRGTDTGELFF
>TRBV19|NA|TRBJ2-1|TRBD1
TGTGCCAGTATCCCGGACAGGGGTTCCTACAATGAGCAGTTCTTC
CASIPDRGSYNEQFF
>TRBV7-8|few|TRBJ2-3|NA
TGTGCCAGCAGCTGGAGAGTGACAGTAACTAGCACAGATACGCAGTATTTT
CASSWRVTVTSTDTQYF